These T cell receptor beta chains were read from a single sample in a study of T cell changes during pregnancy in multiple sclerosis. The data were produced by immunoSEQ multiplex PCR, yet TCRdb's version contains in-frame clones alone and is incomplete. The data contain around 88,000 clones, approximately 90% of them singletons. Sequenced here: peripheral blood, sampled after pregnancy. The receptors derive from a female donor in good health, enrolled as a control in a pregnancy study. Both conserved end residues are part of each CDR3. A D gene is named only where the DNA matches it firmly. Clone size is stated in some rows and not others, as once, few, many or a class when expanded.

j_gene: TRBJ2-3
abundance: -
v_gene: TRBV21-1
d_gene: -
CDR3nt: TGTGCCAGCAGCAAATTTACTCTACGGGAGTCGATCACAGATACGCAGTATTTT
CDR3aa: CASSKFTLRESITDTQYF

j_gene: TRBJ2-7
abundance: -
v_gene: TRBV27
d_gene: TRBD1
CDR3nt: TGTGCCAGCAGGTCGGGACAGGGCACCCACGAGCAGTACTTC
CDR3aa: CASRSGQGTHEQYF

j_gene: TRBJ1-1
abundance: -
v_gene: TRBV6-1
d_gene: -
CDR3nt: TGTGCCAGCAGTGAAGGACTTTCCGTAACTGAAGCTTTCTTT
CDR3aa: CASSEGLSVTEAFF

j_gene: TRBJ2-1
abundance: -
v_gene: TRBV6-5
d_gene: TRBD2
CDR3nt: TGTGCCAGCAGTTACTCCACTAGCGGGAGGGCCAACGAGCAGTTCTTC
CDR3aa: CASSYSTSGRANEQFF

j_gene: TRBJ2-7
abundance: -
v_gene: TRBV28
d_gene: -
CDR3nt: TGTGCCAGCAGTTTATCCAATTACGAGCAGTACTTC
CDR3aa: CASSLSNYEQYF

j_gene: TRBJ1-1
abundance: -
v_gene: TRBV6-4
d_gene: -
CDR3nt: TGTGCCAGCAGTGAGCCTGGGAGGGACACTGAAGCTTTCTTT
CDR3aa: CASSEPGRDTEAFF

j_gene: TRBJ2-5
abundance: once
v_gene: TRBV18
d_gene: TRBD2
CDR3nt: TGTGCCAGCTCACCTCAGCGGGAGGGATGGGAGACCCAGTACTTC
CDR3aa: CASSPQREGWETQYF

j_gene: TRBJ2-2
abundance: -
v_gene: TRBV19
d_gene: TRBD2
CDR3nt: TGTGCCAGTTCCCTGGGAGGGTACACCGGGGAGCTGTTTTTT
CDR3aa: CASSLGGYTGELFF

j_gene: TRBJ1-2
abundance: -
v_gene: TRBV6-5
d_gene: TRBD1
CDR3nt: TGTGCCAGCAGCCCCGGGACAGGGGTGGAAGGCTACACCTTC
CDR3aa: CASSPGTGVEGYTF

j_gene: TRBJ1-1
abundance: -
v_gene: TRBV5-6
d_gene: TRBD1
CDR3nt: TGTGCCAGCAGCTCCGGACAGGGGTTTAGGGCTTTCTTT
CDR3aa: CASSSGQGFRAFF

j_gene: TRBJ2-3
abundance: -
v_gene: TRBV6-5
d_gene: -
CDR3nt: TGTGCCAGCGGGCAGGGTACAGATACGCAGTATTTT
CDR3aa: CASGQGTDTQYF

j_gene: TRBJ2-5
abundance: -
v_gene: TRBV28
d_gene: TRBD2
CDR3nt: TGTGCCAGCAGTGACTGGCGGGAGGGACAGACCCAGTACTTC
CDR3aa: CASSDWREGQTQYF

j_gene: TRBJ2-1
abundance: -
v_gene: TRBV11-2
d_gene: TRBD1
CDR3nt: TGTGCCAGCAGCTTAATTCCTGCGGACAGGGGGAATGAGCAGTTCTTC
CDR3aa: CASSLIPADRGNEQFF

j_gene: TRBJ1-2
abundance: -
v_gene: TRBV7-3
d_gene: TRBD1
CDR3nt: TGTGCCAGCAGCTTAAAAGGGACAGGAACATACACCTTC
CDR3aa: CASSLKGTGTYTF

j_gene: TRBJ2-1
abundance: -
v_gene: TRBV5-1
d_gene: -
CDR3nt: TGCGCCAGCAGCTTGGGGGACTCCCTGTACAATGAGCAGTTCTTC
CDR3aa: CASSLGDSLYNEQFF

j_gene: TRBJ2-2
abundance: -
v_gene: TRBV9
d_gene: -
CDR3nt: TGTGCCAGCAGCGAGGGTCAGGGTAACACCGGGGAGCTGTTTTTT
CDR3aa: CASSEGQGNTGELFF

j_gene: TRBJ1-2
abundance: -
v_gene: TRBV29-1
d_gene: -
CDR3nt: TGCAGCGTTACACATCAGGGCTATGGCTACACCTTC
CDR3aa: CSVTHQGYGYTF

j_gene: TRBJ2-7
abundance: -
v_gene: TRBV19
d_gene: TRBD2
CDR3nt: TGTGCCAGTAGTGGGAGGGCGCTGGGCGAGCAGTACTTC
CDR3aa: CASSGRALGEQYF

j_gene: TRBJ2-5
abundance: -
v_gene: TRBV27
d_gene: TRBD2
CDR3nt: TGTGCCAGCAGTTTGTCGGGACTAACACAAGAGACCCAGTACTTC
CDR3aa: CASSLSGLTQETQYF

j_gene: TRBJ2-2
abundance: -
v_gene: TRBV19
d_gene: -
CDR3nt: TGTGCCAGTAGTATGCTCCTTGCAGGATGGAACACCGGGGAGCTGTTTTTT
CDR3aa: CASSMLLAGWNTGELFF

j_gene: TRBJ1-2
abundance: -
v_gene: TRBV2
d_gene: -
CDR3nt: TGTGCCAGCAGTGATACAGATAACTATGGCTACACCTTC
CDR3aa: CASSDTDNYGYTF

j_gene: TRBJ1-5
abundance: -
v_gene: TRBV30
d_gene: -
CDR3nt: TGTGCCTGGACCCTGACTCGGGATGCTCAGCCCCAGCATTTT
CDR3aa: CAWTLTRDAQPQHF

j_gene: TRBJ2-1
abundance: -
v_gene: TRBV4-2
d_gene: -
CDR3nt: TGTGCCAGCAGCATGAGCCAGGCCAATGAGCAGTTCTTC
CDR3aa: CASSMSQANEQFF

j_gene: TRBJ1-2
abundance: -
v_gene: TRBV11-2
d_gene: -
CDR3nt: TGTGCCAGCAGCTTAATCGGCAGGGGAGATGGCTACACCTTC
CDR3aa: CASSLIGRGDGYTF

j_gene: TRBJ1-2
abundance: -
v_gene: TRBV2
d_gene: -
CDR3nt: TGTGCCAACCCAGGGACCGCCACGGGAGGTGGCTACACCTTC
CDR3aa: CANPGTATGGGYTF

j_gene: TRBJ2-5
abundance: once
v_gene: TRBV5-6
d_gene: -
CDR3nt: TGTGCCAGCAGCTTTTTGGGGGTGGAGGGTCAAGAGACCCAGTACTTC
CDR3aa: CASSFLGVEGQETQYF

j_gene: TRBJ1-6
abundance: -
v_gene: TRBV6-6
d_gene: -
CDR3nt: TGTGCCAGCAGTTACTCGCCGGGAGGGGGGAATTCACCCCTCCACTTT
CDR3aa: CASSYSPGGGNSPLHF

j_gene: TRBJ2-3
abundance: -
v_gene: TRBV23-1
d_gene: TRBD1
CDR3nt: TGCGCCAGCAGTCAAGCGACAGGGGCGGGCCCGCCAGATACGCAGTATTTT
CDR3aa: CASSQATGAGPPDTQYF

j_gene: TRBJ2-3
abundance: -
v_gene: TRBV5-1
d_gene: -
CDR3nt: TGCGCCAGCAGCTTGGGAGCGGATAGGGGCACAGATACGCAGTATTTT
CDR3aa: CASSLGADRGTDTQYF

j_gene: TRBJ2-4
abundance: once
v_gene: TRBV11-3
d_gene: TRBD2
CDR3nt: TGTGCCAGCAGCTTAGCGGGAGGGATTCAGTACTTC
CDR3aa: CASSLAGGIQYF

j_gene: TRBJ2-1
abundance: once
v_gene: TRBV4-1
d_gene: -
CDR3nt: TGCGCCAGCAGCCAGGGTGGGGGCAGGTCCTACAATGAGCAGTTCTTC
CDR3aa: CASSQGGGRSYNEQFF

j_gene: TRBJ2-2
abundance: -
v_gene: TRBV7-3
d_gene: -
CDR3nt: TGTGCCAGCAGCTTACTCAGTACTAGTACCGGGGAGCTGTTTTTT
CDR3aa: CASSLLSTSTGELFF

j_gene: TRBJ2-7
abundance: once
v_gene: TRBV7-2
d_gene: TRBD2
CDR3nt: TGTGCCAGCAGCTTAGGACTAGCGCAATGGGAGCAGTACTTC
CDR3aa: CASSLGLAQWEQYF

j_gene: TRBJ2-2
abundance: -
v_gene: TRBV4-2
d_gene: -
CDR3nt: TGTGCCAGCAGCCAAGTCCCGACAGCAGGCACCGGGGAGCTGTTTTTT
CDR3aa: CASSQVPTAGTGELFF

j_gene: TRBJ2-7
abundance: -
v_gene: TRBV7-3
d_gene: -
CDR3nt: TGTGCCAGCAGTTCTAACCAGGGCTACGAGCAGTACTTC
CDR3aa: CASSSNQGYEQYF

j_gene: TRBJ2-5
abundance: once
v_gene: TRBV7-7
d_gene: TRBD2
CDR3nt: TGTGCTAGCAGCTCTGAGGGCGGGAGGGCCCAAGAGACCCAGTACTTC
CDR3aa: CASSSEGGRAQETQYF

j_gene: TRBJ1-2
abundance: -
v_gene: TRBV19
d_gene: -
CDR3nt: TGTGCCAGTAGTATATGGCAGGGAGGTGGCTACACCTTC
CDR3aa: CASSIWQGGGYTF

j_gene: TRBJ2-7
abundance: -
v_gene: TRBV4-1
d_gene: TRBD2
CDR3nt: TGCGCCAGCAGCCAAGATGTCAGCGGGACTTTATACTACGAGCAGTACTTC
CDR3aa: CASSQDVSGTLYYEQYF

j_gene: TRBJ1-2
abundance: -
v_gene: TRBV19
d_gene: -
CDR3nt: TGTGCCAGTAGTATGGGGTCAGGGACGAAGGCGGGGTATGGCTACACCTTC
CDR3aa: CASSMGSGTKAGYGYTF

j_gene: TRBJ1-4
abundance: -
v_gene: TRBV5-1
d_gene: -
CDR3nt: TGCGCCAGCAGCCCGTGGACAAACGAAAAACTGTTTTTT
CDR3aa: CASSPWTNEKLFF

j_gene: TRBJ1-5
abundance: -
v_gene: TRBV2
d_gene: -
CDR3nt: TGTGCCAGCAACGCCGCTAGGGGGAGCAATCAGCCCCAGCATTTT
CDR3aa: CASNAARGSNQPQHF

j_gene: TRBJ2-1
abundance: once
v_gene: TRBV7-6
d_gene: TRBD2
CDR3nt: TGTGCCAGCAGCCTGCGACTAGCGGAAAACTCCTACAATGAGCAGTTCTTC
CDR3aa: CASSLRLAENSYNEQFF

j_gene: TRBJ1-4
abundance: -
v_gene: TRBV5-1
d_gene: -
CDR3nt: TGCGCCAGCAGCCCCAGGGGTGTGCCTAATGAAAAACTGTTTTTT
CDR3aa: CASSPRGVPNEKLFF

j_gene: TRBJ2-6
abundance: -
v_gene: TRBV28
d_gene: -
CDR3nt: TGTGCCGGCAGGTCGTCCTCTGGGGCCAACGTCCTGACTTTC
CDR3aa: CAGRSSSGANVLTF

j_gene: TRBJ2-5
abundance: -
v_gene: TRBV4-1
d_gene: -
CDR3nt: TGCGCCAGCAGCCAAGATCCGGCGGGACGCATAGAGACCCAGTACTTC
CDR3aa: CASSQDPAGRIETQYF

j_gene: TRBJ2-5
abundance: -
v_gene: TRBV25-1
d_gene: -
CDR3nt: TGTGCCAGCAGTGGAGGGCTAGCCCCACAAGAGACCCAGTACTTC
CDR3aa: CASSGGLAPQETQYF

j_gene: TRBJ2-5
abundance: once
v_gene: TRBV5-1
d_gene: -
CDR3nt: TGCGCCAGCAGCCGACAGTACCAAGAGACCCAGTACTTC
CDR3aa: CASSRQYQETQYF

j_gene: TRBJ2-2
abundance: -
v_gene: TRBV7-9
d_gene: TRBD1
CDR3nt: TGTGCCAGCAGCTCCGGGATATTCTACAGGGGGAACACCGGGGAGCTGTTTTTT
CDR3aa: CASSSGIFYRGNTGELFF

j_gene: TRBJ2-1
abundance: once
v_gene: TRBV11-2
d_gene: -
CDR3nt: TGTGCCAGCATCGTAGGGGGGGCTCATTACAATGAGCAGTTCTTC
CDR3aa: CASIVGGAHYNEQFF

j_gene: TRBJ2-1
abundance: -
v_gene: TRBV19
d_gene: TRBD2
CDR3nt: TGTGCCAGTAGGCCACTAGCGGGAGGGGCCCTCAATGAGCAGTTCTTC
CDR3aa: CASRPLAGGALNEQFF

j_gene: TRBJ2-5
abundance: once
v_gene: TRBV13
d_gene: TRBD1
CDR3nt: TGTGCCAGCAGCCCCGGGACAGGGGGAGGAAGAGAGACCCAGTACTTC
CDR3aa: CASSPGTGGGRETQYF

j_gene: TRBJ2-7
abundance: -
v_gene: TRBV28
d_gene: -
CDR3nt: TGTGCCACCTCTTACTACGAGCAGTACTTC
CDR3aa: CATSYYEQYF

j_gene: TRBJ2-7
abundance: -
v_gene: TRBV6-5
d_gene: TRBD1
CDR3nt: TGTGCCAGCACCCCAGGGACAGGGGGGGGGCAGTACTTC
CDR3aa: CASTPGTGGGQYF

j_gene: TRBJ2-7
abundance: -
v_gene: TRBV4-2
d_gene: TRBD2
CDR3nt: TGTGCCAGCAGCCAAGAGGGCGGGGGGGATTCCTACGAGCAGTACTTC
CDR3aa: CASSQEGGGDSYEQYF

j_gene: TRBJ2-3
abundance: -
v_gene: TRBV29-1
d_gene: -
CDR3nt: TGCAGCGTTGAAGAGGGGGCTAGCACAGATACGCAGTATTTT
CDR3aa: CSVEEGASTDTQYF

j_gene: TRBJ2-2
abundance: -
v_gene: TRBV11-1
d_gene: -
CDR3nt: TGTGCCAGCAGGTCAGGGAATTCGAACACCGGGGAGCTGTTTTTT
CDR3aa: CASRSGNSNTGELFF

j_gene: TRBJ1-4
abundance: -
v_gene: TRBV2
d_gene: TRBD1
CDR3nt: TGTGCCAGCAGTGAGGACAGGGTTGATTTCGGGTTTTTT
CDR3aa: CASSEDRVDFGFF